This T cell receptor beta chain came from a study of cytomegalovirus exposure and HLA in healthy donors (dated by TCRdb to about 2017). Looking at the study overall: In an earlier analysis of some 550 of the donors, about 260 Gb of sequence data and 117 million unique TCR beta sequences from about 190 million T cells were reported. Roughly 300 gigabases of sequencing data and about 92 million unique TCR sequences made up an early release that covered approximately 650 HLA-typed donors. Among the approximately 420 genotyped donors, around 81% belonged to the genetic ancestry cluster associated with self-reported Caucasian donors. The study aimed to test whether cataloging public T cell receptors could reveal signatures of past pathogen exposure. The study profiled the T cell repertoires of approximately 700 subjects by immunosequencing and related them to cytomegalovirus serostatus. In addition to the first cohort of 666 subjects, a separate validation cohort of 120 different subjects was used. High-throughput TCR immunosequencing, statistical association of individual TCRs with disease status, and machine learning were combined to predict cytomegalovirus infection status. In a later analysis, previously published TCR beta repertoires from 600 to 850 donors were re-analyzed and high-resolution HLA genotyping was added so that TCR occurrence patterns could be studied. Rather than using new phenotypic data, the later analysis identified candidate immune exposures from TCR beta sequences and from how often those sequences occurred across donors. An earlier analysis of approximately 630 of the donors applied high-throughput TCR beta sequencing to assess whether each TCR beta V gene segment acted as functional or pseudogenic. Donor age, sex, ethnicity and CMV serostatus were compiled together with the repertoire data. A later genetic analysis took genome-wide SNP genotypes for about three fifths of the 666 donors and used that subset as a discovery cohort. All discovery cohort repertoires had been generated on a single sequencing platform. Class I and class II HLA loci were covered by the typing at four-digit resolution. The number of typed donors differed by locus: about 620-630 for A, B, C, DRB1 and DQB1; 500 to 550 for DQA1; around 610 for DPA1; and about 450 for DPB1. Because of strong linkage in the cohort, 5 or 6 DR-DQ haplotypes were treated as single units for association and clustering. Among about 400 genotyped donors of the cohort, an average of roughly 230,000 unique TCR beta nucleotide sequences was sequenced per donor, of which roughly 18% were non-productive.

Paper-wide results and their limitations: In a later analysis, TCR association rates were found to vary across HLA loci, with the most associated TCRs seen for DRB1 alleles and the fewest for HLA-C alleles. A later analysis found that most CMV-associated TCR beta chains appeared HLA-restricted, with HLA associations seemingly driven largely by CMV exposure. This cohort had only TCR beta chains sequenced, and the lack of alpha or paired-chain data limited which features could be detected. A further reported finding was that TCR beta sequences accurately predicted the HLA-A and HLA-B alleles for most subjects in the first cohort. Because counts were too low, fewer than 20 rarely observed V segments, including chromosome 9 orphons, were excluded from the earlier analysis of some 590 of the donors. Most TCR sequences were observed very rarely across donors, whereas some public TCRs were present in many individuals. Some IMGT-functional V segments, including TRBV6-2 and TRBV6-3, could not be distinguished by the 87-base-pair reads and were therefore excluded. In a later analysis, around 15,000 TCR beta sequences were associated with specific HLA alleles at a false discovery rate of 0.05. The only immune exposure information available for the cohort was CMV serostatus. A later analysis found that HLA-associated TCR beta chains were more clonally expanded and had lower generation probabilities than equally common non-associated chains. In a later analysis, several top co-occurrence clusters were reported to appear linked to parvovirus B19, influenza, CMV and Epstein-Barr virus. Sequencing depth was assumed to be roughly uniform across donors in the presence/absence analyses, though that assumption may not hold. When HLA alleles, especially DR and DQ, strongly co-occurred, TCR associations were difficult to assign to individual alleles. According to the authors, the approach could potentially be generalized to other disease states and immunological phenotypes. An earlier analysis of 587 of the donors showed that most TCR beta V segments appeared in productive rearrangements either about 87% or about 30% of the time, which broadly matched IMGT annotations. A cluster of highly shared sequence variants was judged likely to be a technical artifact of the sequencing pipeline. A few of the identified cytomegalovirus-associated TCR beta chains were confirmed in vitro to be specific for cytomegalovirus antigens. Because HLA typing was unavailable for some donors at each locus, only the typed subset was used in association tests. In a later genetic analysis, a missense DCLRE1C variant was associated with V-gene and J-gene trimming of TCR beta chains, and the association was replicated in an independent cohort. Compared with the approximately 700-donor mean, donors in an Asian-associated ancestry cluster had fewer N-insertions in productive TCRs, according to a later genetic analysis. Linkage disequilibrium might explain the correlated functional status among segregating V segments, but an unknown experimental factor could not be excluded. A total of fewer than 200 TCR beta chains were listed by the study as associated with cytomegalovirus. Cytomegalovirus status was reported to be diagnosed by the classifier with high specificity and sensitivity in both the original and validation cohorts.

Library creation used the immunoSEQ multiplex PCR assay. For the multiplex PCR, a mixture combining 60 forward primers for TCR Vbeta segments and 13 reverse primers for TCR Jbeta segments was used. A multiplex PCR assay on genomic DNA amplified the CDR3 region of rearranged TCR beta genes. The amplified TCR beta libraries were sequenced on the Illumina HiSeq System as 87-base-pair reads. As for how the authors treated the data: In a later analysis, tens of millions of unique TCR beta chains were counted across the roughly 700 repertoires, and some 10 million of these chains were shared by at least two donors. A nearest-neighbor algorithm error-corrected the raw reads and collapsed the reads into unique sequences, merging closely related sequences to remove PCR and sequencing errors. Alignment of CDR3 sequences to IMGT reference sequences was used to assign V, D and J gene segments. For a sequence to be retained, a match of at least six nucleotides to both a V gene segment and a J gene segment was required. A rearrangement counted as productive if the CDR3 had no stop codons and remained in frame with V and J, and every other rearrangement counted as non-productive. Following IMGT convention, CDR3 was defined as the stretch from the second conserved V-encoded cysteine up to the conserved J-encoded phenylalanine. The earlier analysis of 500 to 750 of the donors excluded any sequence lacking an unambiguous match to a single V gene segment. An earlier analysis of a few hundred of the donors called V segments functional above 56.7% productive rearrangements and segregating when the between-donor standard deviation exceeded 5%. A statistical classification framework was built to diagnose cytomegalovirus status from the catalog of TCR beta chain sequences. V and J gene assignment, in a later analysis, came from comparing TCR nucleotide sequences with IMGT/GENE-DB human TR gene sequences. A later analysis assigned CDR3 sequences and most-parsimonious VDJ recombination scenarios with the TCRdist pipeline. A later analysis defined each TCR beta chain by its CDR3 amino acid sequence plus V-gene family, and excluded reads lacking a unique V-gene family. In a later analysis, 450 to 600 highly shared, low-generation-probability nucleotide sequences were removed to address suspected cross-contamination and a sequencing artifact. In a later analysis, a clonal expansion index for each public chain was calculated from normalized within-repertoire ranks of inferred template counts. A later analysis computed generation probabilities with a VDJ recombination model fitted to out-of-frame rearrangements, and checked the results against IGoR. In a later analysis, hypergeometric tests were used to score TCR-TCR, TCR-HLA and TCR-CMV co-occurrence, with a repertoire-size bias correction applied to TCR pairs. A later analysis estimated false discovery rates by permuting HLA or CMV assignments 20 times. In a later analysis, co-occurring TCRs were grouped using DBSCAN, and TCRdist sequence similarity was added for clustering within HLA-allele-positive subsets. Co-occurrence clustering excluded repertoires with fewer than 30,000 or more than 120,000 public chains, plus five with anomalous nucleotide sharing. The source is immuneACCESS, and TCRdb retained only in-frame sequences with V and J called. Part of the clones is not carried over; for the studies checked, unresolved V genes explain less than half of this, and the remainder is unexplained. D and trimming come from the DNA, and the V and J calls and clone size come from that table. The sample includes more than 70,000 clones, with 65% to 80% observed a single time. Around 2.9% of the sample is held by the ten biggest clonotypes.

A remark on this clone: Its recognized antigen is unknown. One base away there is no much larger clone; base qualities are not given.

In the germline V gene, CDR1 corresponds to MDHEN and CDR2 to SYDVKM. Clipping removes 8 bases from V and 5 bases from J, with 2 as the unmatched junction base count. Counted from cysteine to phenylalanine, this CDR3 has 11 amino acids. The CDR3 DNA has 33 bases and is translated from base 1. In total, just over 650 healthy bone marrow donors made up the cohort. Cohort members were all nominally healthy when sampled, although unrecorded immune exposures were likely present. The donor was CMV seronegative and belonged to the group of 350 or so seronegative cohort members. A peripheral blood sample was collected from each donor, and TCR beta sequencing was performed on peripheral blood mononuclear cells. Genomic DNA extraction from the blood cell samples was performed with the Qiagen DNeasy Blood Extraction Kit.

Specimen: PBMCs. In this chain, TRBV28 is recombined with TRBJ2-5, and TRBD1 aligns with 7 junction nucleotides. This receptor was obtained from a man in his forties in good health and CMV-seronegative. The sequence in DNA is TGTGCCAGCCAAGGGGGCGAGACCCAGTACTTC. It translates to CASQGGETQYF.